The 25 T cell receptor beta chains below all came from one sample that was sequenced in a study of blood T cell repertoires in COVID-19. Assay: immunoSEQ multiplex PCR; the TCRdb copy retains only in-frame clones and omits some. The sample contains over 100,000 clones, approximately 92% of which appear only once. Material: peripheral blood. The receptors derive from a man aged 18 to 29 with acute or convalescent COVID-19.

The chain uses TRBV30 and TRBJ2-7, with 11 bases identical to TRBD2. The germline CDR1 and CDR2 sequences are GTSNPN and SVGIG (reference sequence). The CDR3 is made up of 11 amino acids. Trimming at V came to 8 bases and at J to 6 bases, leaving 3 bases not matched to a gene. CDR3 sequence (DNA): TGTGCCCTAGCGGGGGGTAGCGAGCAGTACTTC. This encodes CALAGGSEQYF. Combining the CDR3 with reference TRBV30 and TRBJ2-7 gives the whole variable domain SQTIHQWPATLVQPVGSPLSLECTVEGTSNPNLYWYRQAAGRGLQLLFYSVGIGQISSEVPQNLSASRPQDRQFILSSKKLLLSDSGFYLCALAGGSEQYFGPGTRLTVT.

This sequence joins TRBV9 and TRBJ2-2, with a tentative D call TRBD2 (5 bases). Germline V gene data show CDR1 as SGDLS and CDR2 as YYNGEE. The germline V and J ends were trimmed by 0 bases and 0 bases, with 6 bases remaining between them. The CDR3 has 15 amino acids. Here the CDR3 DNA reads TGTGCCAGCAGCGTAGGAGGGTCGAACACCGGGGAGCTGTTTTTT. This sequence encodes CASSVGGSNTGELFF. The full variable domain, rest sourced from reference TRBV9 and TRBJ2-2, is DSGVTQTPKHLITATGQRVTLRCSPRSGDLSVYWYQQSLDQGLQFLIQYYNGEERAKGNILERFSAQQFPDLHSELNLSSLELGDSALYFCASSVGGSNTGELFFGEGSRLTVL.

The chain links TRBV4-1 to TRBJ2-1; 7 bases map to TRBD2. The CDR3 runs to 19 residues. J lost 0 bases, V lost 1 base, and 12 bases had no gene match. CDR1 is MGHRA, CDR2 YSYEKL, per germline. CDR3 sequence reads: CASSQGAVPGRLSYNEQFF. The CDR3 bases are TGCGCCAGCAGCCAAGGGGCTGTGCCCGGGAGGCTCTCCTACAATGAGCAGTTCTTC.

The chain joins TRBV5-1 to TRBJ2-2, with TRBD2 matching 8 bases. The junction had 6 bases not matched to a gene; V was cut back by 9 bases and J by 2 bases. From germline, CDR1 is SGHRS and CDR2 YFSETQ. This CDR3 is 14 amino acids long. In nucleotides, the CDR3 is TGCGCCACCCGGGAGGGACCCAACACCGGGGAGCTGTTTTTT. The encoded protein is CATREGPNTGELFF.

This clone was found a few times. The chain recombines TRBV6-5 with TRBJ1-1; no clear D gene. The CDR3 runs to 15 residues. V was pared by 5 bases and J by 4 bases, with 17 bases between. The V gene's germline CDR1 is MNHEY and CDR2 SVGAGI. CDR3 region: CASSPLRRAGTEAFF. The CDR3 region has the DNA TGTGCCAGCAGTCCCTTGCGTAGGGCGGGCACTGAAGCTTTCTTT.

J is TRBJ1-5 and V is TRBV19; D not resolved. This CDR3 is built from 15 residues. Germline assignment: CDR1 LNHDA and CDR2 SQIVND (reference sequence). V lost 7 bases to trimming and J lost 0 bases, with 13 bases between them. CDR3 amino acids: CASTTSGYSNQPQHF. CDR3 nucleotides: TGTGCCAGTACCACAAGCGGTTATAGCAATCAGCCCCAGCATTTT. Based on the CDR3 plus reference TRBV19 and TRBJ1-5, the full variable domain is DGGITQSPKYLFRKEGQNVTLSCEQNLNHDAMYWYRQDPGQGLRLIYYSQIVNDFQKGDIAEGYSVSREKKESFPLTVTSAQKNPTAFYLCASTTSGYSNQPQHFGDGTRLSIL.

The chain couples TRBV7-6 to TRBJ1-2; TRBD1 matches 7 bases. Per germline, CDR1 SGHVS and CDR2 FNYEAQ. CDR3 length equals 15 residues. The ends lost 5 bases at V and 2 bases at J; junction bases unmatched: 8. As DNA, the CDR3 is TGTGCCAGCAGCCCGTCGACAGGGACGAACTATGGCTACACCTTC. Amino acid sequence: CASSPSTGTNYGYTF.

The rearrangement links TRBV5-1 to TRBJ2-3; 8 positions agree with TRBD2. V trimming: 3 bases; J trimming: 2 bases; junction bases outside the gene matches: 11. There are 17 residues in the CDR3. CDR1 is SGHRS and CDR2 is YFSETQ in the germline V gene. The CDR3: CASSWNLAGGVTDTQYF. The CDR3 DNA follows: TGCGCCAGCAGCTGGAACCTTGCGGGAGGAGTCACAGATACGCAGTATTTT.

This clone was counted a single time. The chain employs TRBV9 and TRBJ2-1; D not resolved. Germline V gene sequence: CDR1 SGDLS, CDR2 YYNGEE. V was clipped by 6 bases and J by 1 base, with 11 bases between them. The CDR3 spans 14 residues. CDR3: CASNAVESYNEQFF. DNA of the CDR3: TGTGCCAGCAACGCCGTTGAGTCCTACAATGAGCAGTTCTTC.

This chain joins TRBV5-6 and TRBJ1-5, with 9 bases matching TRBD1. V dropped 2 bases and J dropped 6; count of bases not matched to a gene: 9. The CDR3 is 16 amino acids. CDR1 is SGHDT and CDR2 is YYEEEE in the germline V gene. The CDR3: CASSFRSGTGIQPQHF. CDR3 nucleotide sequence: TGTGCCAGCAGCTTTAGGTCCGGGACAGGGATTCAGCCCCAGCATTTT.

The genes are TRBV19 and TRBJ1-3, with D possibly matching TRBD1 (6 bases). The ends were cut back, 7 bases at V and 0 bases at J, with 13 bases in the middle. This CDR3 contains 15 residues. Germline V gene data show CDR1 as LNHDA and CDR2 as SQIVND (reference sequence). In DNA, the CDR3 is TGTGCCAGTAAGGCAGGGGTCCTCTCTGGAAACACCATATATTTT. This gives the protein CASKAGVLSGNTIYF. The complete variable domain, with remaining parts taken from reference TRBV19 and TRBJ1-3, reads DGGITQSPKYLFRKEGQNVTLSCEQNLNHDAMYWYRQDPGQGLRLIYYSQIVNDFQKGDIAEGYSVSREKKESFPLTVTSAQKNPTAFYLCASKAGVLSGNTIYFGEGSWLTVV.

The rearrangement joins TRBV7-9 to TRBJ1-2; 9 bases line up with TRBD1. The CDR3 runs to 15 residues. V lost 5 bases to trimming and J lost 4 bases; unmatched junction nucleotides: 8. The germline gives CDR1 SEHNR, CDR2 FQNEAQ (reference sequence). In DNA, the CDR3 is TGTGCCAGCAGCCAACAGGGGGCTCATGGCTATGGCTACACCTTC. Protein sequence: CASSQQGAHGYGYTF. Complete variable domain (other parts from reference TRBV7-9 and TRBJ1-2): DTGVSQNPRHKITKRGQNVTFRCDPISEHNRLYWYRQTLGQGPEFLTYFQNEAQLEKSRLLSDRFSAERPKGSFSTLEIQRTEQGDSAMYLCASSQQGAHGYGYTFGSGTRLTVV.

This rearrangement joins TRBV9 to TRBJ1-4, with a possible D match to TRBD1 (6 bases). V was shortened by 4 bases and J by 4 bases, with 20 bases between the two germline ends. CDR1 SGDLS and CDR2 YYNGEE come from the germline V gene. CDR3 length: 17 amino acids. CDR3 sequence: CASSPKNREGVNEKLFF. CDR3 nucleotide sequence: TGTGCCAGCAGCCCTAAGAACAGGGAAGGGGTTAATGAAAAACTGTTTTTT. The full variable domain, completed using reference TRBV9 and TRBJ1-4, is DSGVTQTPKHLITATGQRVTLRCSPRSGDLSVYWYQQSLDQGLQFLIQYYNGEERAKGNILERFSAQQFPDLHSELNLSSLELGDSALYFCASSPKNREGVNEKLFFGSGTQLSVL.

The chain employs TRBV30 and TRBJ2-7; TRBD2 matches at 10 bases. V was clipped by 0 bases and J by 4 bases; unmatched bases: 9. In germline, CDR1 is GTSNPN, CDR2 SVGIG (reference sequence). The CDR3 extends over 16 amino acids. This CDR3 reads CAWSVRPGLATYEQYF. CDR3 DNA sequence: TGTGCCTGGAGTGTGAGGCCGGGACTAGCGACGTACGAGCAGTACTTC. Together with reference TRBV30 and TRBJ2-7, the CDR3 gives the full variable domain: SQTIHQWPATLVQPVGSPLSLECTVEGTSNPNLYWYRQAAGRGLQLLFYSVGIGQISSEVPQNLSASRPQDRQFILSSKKLLLSDSGFYLCAWSVRPGLATYEQYFGPGTRLTVT.

This CDR3 reads CASSTPNRGDGYTF. CDR3 DNA: TGTGCCAGTAGTACCCCAAACAGGGGAGATGGCTACACCTTC. The chain couples TRBV19 to TRBJ1-2; 7 positions agree with TRBD1. The V segment lost 4 bases and the J segment 6 bases; nucleotides outside the gene matches: 8. Per the germline V gene, CDR1 is LNHDA and CDR2 is SQIVND (reference sequence). The CDR3 runs to 14 residues.

The CDR3 DNA is TGTGCCACCAGCAGAGATCCTACCGGTCAAGAGACCCAGTACTTC. It specifies CATSRDPTGQETQYF. The rearrangement links TRBV15 to TRBJ2-5; D unclear. Deletions cut 0 bases from V and 2 bases from J, with 10 bases between. This CDR3 region has 15 residues. Germline V gives CDR1 LNHNV, CDR2 YYDKDF (reference sequence).

The J gene is TRBJ2-7, the V gene TRBV9; 7 nucleotides match TRBD2. V was clipped by 4 bases and J by 2 bases; unmatched bases: 6. The CDR3 length is 14 residues. Germline V gene sequence: CDR1 SGDLS, CDR2 YYNGEE. The CDR3 DNA reads TGTGCCAGCAGCCCGACTAGCTCCCCCTACGAGCAGTACTTC. Protein sequence: CASSPTSSPYEQYF.

The CDR3 DNA reads as TGTGCCAGCAGTCCTCGGACTCATCACGGTGGTGAGACCCAGTACTTC. As protein: CASSPRTHHGGETQYF. The V and J genes are TRBV27 and TRBJ2-5; a possible D gene is TRBD2 (5 bases). The germline V gene has CDR1 MNHEY and CDR2 SMNVEV (reference sequence). This CDR3 is 16 amino acids long. With 5 bases removed from V and 5 bases from J, the gap between germline ends came to 21 bases.

The chain has TRBV19 and TRBJ2-7; 9 bases line up with TRBD1. From germline, CDR1 is LNHDA and CDR2 SQIVND (reference sequence). The CDR3 consists of 14 residues. Trimming removed 5 bases from V and 7 bases from J; junction bases left unmatched: 9. The CDR3 reads CASSGQGTIREQYF. CDR3 sequence (DNA): TGTGCCAGTAGTGGACAGGGGACAATTAGGGAGCAGTACTTC. The complete variable domain, with remaining parts taken from reference TRBV19 and TRBJ2-7, reads DGGITQSPKYLFRKEGQNVTLSCEQNLNHDAMYWYRQDPGQGLRLIYYSQIVNDFQKGDIAEGYSVSREKKESFPLTVTSAQKNPTAFYLCASSGQGTIREQYFGPGTRLTVT.

Details on this clone: A read error may produce the germline difference seen at one junction end. The chain employs TRBV7-2 and TRBJ1-1, with D uncertain. From germline, CDR1 is SGHTA and CDR2 FQGNSA. The CDR3 contains 14 residues. CDR3 protein: CASSFDTSNAEAFF. The CDR3, as DNA: TGTGCCAGCAGCTTTGACACGTCGAACGCTGAAGCTTTCTTT.

The chain recombines TRBV9 with TRBJ1-2; possibly TRBD1 for D (6 bases). Trimming stripped 4 bases from V and 0 bases from J, with 13 bases between. The germline gives CDR1 SGDLS, CDR2 YYNGEE. CDR3 length: 15 residues. The CDR3: CASSRGQSTNYGYTF. The CDR3 DNA follows: TGTGCCAGCAGCCGCGGACAGAGTACTAACTATGGCTACACCTTC.

The chain combines TRBV6-1 with TRBJ1-2; possible D gene TRBD1, 6 bases. The V gene's germline CDR1 is MNHNS and CDR2 SASEGT. The CDR3 length is 15 residues. V dropped 1 base and J dropped 4 bases, with 13 bases sitting between them. The CDR3, as DNA: TGTGCCAGCAGTGAAGGAGAACAGGGTTTCTATGGCTACACCTTC. This encodes CASSEGEQGFYGYTF.

This rearrangement joins TRBV5-1 to TRBJ2-5, with TRBD1 matching over 8 bases. This CDR3 is built from 13 residues. The junction had 5 bases not matched to a gene; V was cut back by 6 bases and J by 4 bases. Germline CDR1 and CDR2: SGHRS and YFSETQ. In DNA form, the CDR3 reads TGCGCCAGCAAGAACACAGGGGGAGAGACCCAGTACTTC. It specifies CASKNTGGETQYF.

This clone occurred once. This chain links TRBV5-1 with TRBJ2-5; a weak D match, TRBD2 (6 bases). The CDR3 covers 15 residues. V lost 0 bases to trimming and J lost 3 bases, with 12 bases between them. Germline V gene data show CDR1 as SGHRS and CDR2 as YFSETQ. The CDR3 region has the DNA TGCGCCAGCAGCTTGGGTGGCAGGAGGGAAGAGACCCAGTACTTC. Translation: CASSLGGRREETQYF.

The chain combines TRBV18 with TRBJ1-1; D call uncertain. The CDR3 totals 17 residues. Germline CDR1 KGHSH, CDR2 LQKENI. V dropped 3 bases and J dropped 0 bases, with 17 bases sitting between them. The CDR3 DNA is TGTGCCAGCTCACCGGAGGAGGAACTAGTCATGAACACTGAAGCTTTCTTT. It codes for CASSPEEELVMNTEAFF.